Below are 7 T cell receptor beta chains sequenced from a single sample in a study of T cells in Graves' hyperthyroidism and ophthalmopathy. Amplification targeted TCR beta CDR3 regions from RNA transcripts. Researchers ran a first-round RT-PCR on the TCR CDR3 using the HTBI primer set. TCRdb independently ran MiXCR on the multiplex PCR reads; one entry per CDR3 protein. Found here are almost 600,000 distinct CDR3 sequences, roughly 14% of them singletons; the top ten hold roughly 5.5%. Sequences were obtained from blood. These receptors were collected from a woman in her twenties or thirties with Graves' hyperthyroidism that later progressed to Graves' ophthalmopathy.

The rearrangement joins TRBV7-6 to TRBJ1-1; D is unclear. Germline V gene data show CDR1 as SGHVS and CDR2 as FNYEAQ. The V end lost 5 bases, the J end lost 5 bases, and 12 bases lay between the germline ends. The CDR3 is 13 amino acids. CDR3 sequence reads: CASSKNEGTEAFF. The CDR3 nucleotides are TGTGCCAGCAGCAAAAACGAGGGAACTGAAGCTTTCTTT.

This clonotype was detected many times. The V and J genes are TRBV27 and TRBJ2-3; D may be TRBD2 (7 bases). The CDR3 has 12 residues. CDR1 MNHEY and CDR2 SMNVEV come from the germline V gene (reference sequence). Trimming removed 8 bases from V and 3 bases from J, with 9 bases in between. The CDR3 reads CASGRGTDTQYF. CDR3 DNA sequence: TGTGCCAGCGGGAGGGGGACAGATACGCAGTATTTT.

Only a few counts were recorded for this clonotype. J is TRBJ2-5 and V is TRBV5-4; D is uncertain. This CDR3 is 14 amino acids long. V lost 3 bases, J lost 5 bases, and 14 bases lay in between. Germline lookup yields CDR1 SGHNT and CDR2 YYREEE (reference sequence). CDR3: CASSSRDLGETQYF. In DNA, the CDR3 is TGTGCCAGCAGCTCCAGAGACCTAGGGGAGACCCAGTACTTC.

The rearrangement links TRBV6-1 to TRBJ1-1, with D unresolved. Germline lookup yields CDR1 MNHNS and CDR2 SASEGT. Trimming left V 8 bases short and J 4 bases short, with 11 bases between. The CDR3 extends over 12 amino acids. CDR3 coding DNA: TGTGCCAGCGGTCCGGAAGGCACTGAAGCTTTCTTT. Translation gives CASGPEGTEAFF.

This clonotype came up many times. This rearrangement joins TRBV7-9 to TRBJ1-1, with TRBD1 matching over 9 bases. CDR3 length: 15 residues. V lost 7 bases, J lost 0 bases, and 6 bases stayed unmatched. Germline values: CDR1 SEHNR, CDR2 FQNEAQ (reference sequence). The CDR3 protein is CASTDRGGVNTEAFF. Written as DNA, the CDR3 is TGTGCCAGCACGGACAGGGGAGGGGTGAACACTGAAGCTTTCTTT.

This clonotype was counted ten times or more. The V call is TRBV20-1, the J call TRBJ1-4; D is unclear. Trimming cost V 2 bases and J 4 bases, with 11 bases left between them. Germline V CDR1 and CDR2: DFQATT, SNEGSKA (reference sequence). The CDR3 is 14 amino acids. The CDR3 sequence: CSARSGIINEKLFF. The CDR3 nucleotides read TGCAGTGCTAGATCGGGGATAATTAATGAAAAACTGTTTTTT.

The chain combines TRBV6-5 with TRBJ2-2; D is perhaps TRBD2 (5 bases). Germline loops: CDR1 MNHEY, CDR2 SVGAGI. Between the trimmed V and J ends, which lost 3 bases and 8 bases, there was a span of 22 bases. CDR3 size: 17 residues. CDR3: CASSYREIGEGEGELFF. CDR3 DNA: TGTGCCAGCAGTTATCGGGAAATAGGCGAGGGCGAGGGGGAGCTGTTTTTT.